A selection of T cell receptor beta chains follows, all from one sample in a study of T cells in Graves' hyperthyroidism and ophthalmopathy. TCRdb called the multiplex PCR reads again in MiXCR, with one record for every CDR3 protein. Of 410,000 or so distinct CDR3 sequences in the sample, roughly 15% are singletons; the top ten hold about 13%. Sequencing was done on a sample of blood. The origin of the receptors is a man between 18 and 35 years old with Graves' ophthalmopathy. Each CDR3 is given without its conserved first and last residue. Fields, in order: V gene, CDR3 protein.

TRBV10-3 AITDRQGSSYEQY
TRBV7-8 ASIPPQGPTGELF
TRBV10-1 ASSELAGGNEQF
TRBV7-2 ASSFQTGGLEPQH
TRBV7-2 ASSPPGGAVDEQY
TRBV10-3 ASNGGAGNTIY
TRBV7-6 ASRPLQGGYT
TRBV12-3/TRBV12-4 ASSLSGWLETQY
TRBV5-1 ASSFDSINTEAF
TRBV6-1 ASTRMESSYSEQF
TRBV18 ASSMGTELAVYEQY
TRBV11-2 ASSLLTTGNTYEQY
TRBV18 ASSPSEGAGYGYT
TRBV5-1 ASSYGQGAGEQF